Presented here are 19 T cell receptor beta chains from one specimen sequenced in a study of beta chain features in type 1 diabetes. Findings and caveats of the study: Among patients with Type 1 diabetes, TCRB CDR3s were moderately but significantly shorter in every one of the four CD4+ subsets.

The antigens for these receptors are not known. What was sequenced were expressed TCRB transcripts, since all of the isolated RNA had been reverse transcribed. Clones were read by immunoSEQ multiplex PCR, and TCRdb kept only the in-frame ones, dropping some. The table includes around 650,000 clones, around 12% detected once. The material sequenced was naive CD4+ T cells from blood. These receptors were obtained from a man aged 25-45 years with type 1 diabetes.

This chain uses TRBV30 with TRBJ1-6; D is unclear. The CDR3 consists of 15 residues. Trimming shortened V by 2 bases and J by 7 bases, and 15 bases separated the two germline ends. Germline V gives CDR1 GTSNPN, CDR2 SVGIG (reference sequence). Here the CDR3 DNA reads TGTGCCTGGAGTTCCCCGGGAATTATGAATTCACCCCTCCACTTT. This gives the protein CAWSSPGIMNSPLHF.

The chain is built from TRBV10-3 and TRBJ1-2; D possibly corresponds to TRBD1 (6 bases). V lost 5 bases, J lost 13 bases, and 17 bases lay in between. In germline, CDR1 is ENHRY, CDR2 SYGVKD. The CDR3 loop spans 12 amino acids. The CDR3 nucleotides read TGTGCCATCAGTCAGGACAGCGGGACAAGCACCTTC. Its protein product is CAISQDSGTSTF.

About this clone: Other DNA sequences in this sample translate to the same CDR3. The J gene is TRBJ1-4, the V gene TRBV20-1; D is unresolved. Germline V CDR1 and CDR2: DFQATT, SNEGSKA (reference sequence). This CDR3 region has 11 residues. V gave up 0 bases and J gave up 4 bases, with 0 bases separating them. The CDR3 bases are TGCAGTGCTAGAGATAATGAAAAACTGTTTTTT. Translating it yields CSARDNEKLFF.

The gene calls are TRBV18 and TRBJ1-2, with 9 bases that match TRBD1. Germline V lookup: CDR1 KGHSH, CDR2 LQKENI. Trimming removed 4 bases from V and 4 bases from J; junction bases left unmatched: 1. CDR3 length: 13 residues. The CDR3 protein is CASSLDRGYGYTF. DNA of the CDR3: TGTGCCAGCTCACTGGACAGGGGCTATGGCTACACCTTC.

The chain joins TRBV7-3 to TRBJ2-3; 8 bases line up with TRBD2. Germline CDR1 and CDR2: SGHTA and FQGTGA. The V segment lost 7 bases and the J segment 4 bases; nucleotides outside the gene matches: 13. The CDR3 has 16 amino acids. In nucleotides, the CDR3 is TGTGCCAGCACCCCGCCCGGCGGGGGGAGGGCAGATACGCAGTATTTT. Translation gives CASTPPGGGRADTQYF.

The V and J genes are TRBV6-5 and TRBJ1-1; perhaps TRBD1 as D (6 bases). The CDR3 runs to 14 residues. The germline V gene encodes CDR1 MNHEY and CDR2 SVGAGI. V lost 7 bases, J lost 8 bases, and 20 bases lay in between. The CDR3 DNA is TGTGCCAGCACCCACAGTCTAGGCGGGACAGAAGCTTTCTTT. Translating it yields CASTHSLGGTEAFF.

In the case of this clone: The sample holds other DNA sequences that translate to the same CDR3. The gene calls are TRBV5-1 and TRBJ2-3; D not certain. This CDR3 spans 12 amino acids. V was pared by 2 bases and J by 0 bases, with 1 base between. Germline CDR1 reads SGHRS; CDR2 reads YFSETQ. DNA of the CDR3: TGCGCCAGCAGCTTTAGCACAGATACGCAGTATTTT. Amino acids: CASSFSTDTQYF.

The CDR3 DNA is TGTGCCAGCTCACTTATCGAGGGGATCTCGGAGACCCAGTACTTC. Protein product: CASSLIEGISETQYF. The chain uses TRBV18 and TRBJ2-5; D might be TRBD1 or TRBD2, each matching 5 bases. Germline assignment: CDR1 KGHSH and CDR2 LQKENI. The V end was cut by 4 bases, the J end by 5 bases, with 17 bases between. This CDR3 region has 15 residues.

The chain joins TRBV7-9 to TRBJ1-1; D unresolved. CDR3 length: 12 residues. V lost 2 bases to trimming and J lost 5 bases, with 6 bases between them. The V gene's germline CDR1 is SEHNR and CDR2 FQNEAQ (reference sequence). The CDR3 nucleotides are TGTGCCAGCAGCTTACTTCCAACTGAAGCTTTCTTT. Protein product: CASSLLPTEAFF.

The V gene is TRBV25-1, the J gene TRBJ1-2; 9 bases map to TRBD1. CDR1 and CDR2 (germline): MGHDK, SYGVNS. The CDR3 runs 15 residues. With 5 bases clipped from V and 4 bases from J, the junction kept 8 bases outside the gene matches. The CDR3 bases are TGTGCCAGCAGTTTCGAGCCGGGACAGGGCTATGGCTACACCTTC. Amino acid sequence: CASSFEPGQGYGYTF.

This chain uses TRBV27 with TRBJ2-7; D is tentatively TRBD1 or TRBD2 (5 bases each). In germline, CDR1 is MNHEY, CDR2 SMNVEV (reference sequence). This CDR3 is 16 amino acids long. Trimming removed 5 bases from V and 3 bases from J, with 20 bases in between. CDR3 sequence (DNA): TGTGCCAGCAGTAGCCCTTCGAGGGACGGCAGCTACGAGCAGTACTTC. It translates to CASSSPSRDGSYEQYF.

This clone was counted only a few times. J is TRBJ1-5 and V is TRBV25-1, with D possibly matching TRBD1 (5 bases). Germline V gives CDR1 MGHDK, CDR2 SYGVNS. V was trimmed by 3 bases and J by 3 bases, leaving 6 bases between them. This CDR3 is built from 13 residues. The CDR3: CASSDRDNQPQHF. The CDR3 nucleotides are TGTGCCAGCAGTGACAGGGACAATCAGCCCCAGCATTTT.

This sequence joins TRBV9 and TRBJ1-2; D is perhaps TRBD1 (5 bases). CDR3 size: 15 residues. V lost 4 bases and J lost 4, with 17 bases in between. Germline V gene lookup returns CDR1 SGDLS and CDR2 YYNGEE. CDR3 nucleotide sequence: TGTGCCAGCAGCCCAGGGACCAGGGAATCCTATGGCTACACCTTC. Translating it yields CASSPGTRESYGYTF.

The chain uses TRBV7-2 and TRBJ1-2, with 10 bases fitting TRBD1. The CDR3 sequence is 14 residues long. Looked up from germline, CDR1 is SGHTA and CDR2 is FQGNSA. Trimming at V came to 5 bases and at J to 8 bases, leaving 8 bases not matched to a gene. This chain's CDR3 is CASSEGQGQRGYTF. CDR3 bases: TGTGCCAGCAGCGAGGGACAGGGGCAGAGGGGCTACACCTTC.

The chain couples TRBV2 to TRBJ2-7; 7 positions match TRBD1. Germline V lookup: CDR1 SNHLY, CDR2 FYNNEI. The CDR3 is made up of 14 amino acids. Trimming took 7 bases from V and 3 from J; bases not matched to a gene: 9. For the CDR3, the DNA is TGTGCCAGCAAGAACCGGGACAGTTACTACGAGCAGTACTTC. It encodes CASKNRDSYYEQYF.

Concerning this clone itself: Other DNA sequences within the sample encode an identical CDR3. The chain employs TRBV7-2 and TRBJ2-7; no clear D gene. Germline-derived CDR1 and CDR2 are SGHTA and FQGNSA. The ends were cut back, 2 bases at V and 2 bases at J, with 7 bases in the middle. CDR3 length: 13 residues. In nucleotides, the CDR3 is TGTGCCAGCAGCTTACTAACGACCTACGAGCAGTACTTC. It yields the protein CASSLLTTYEQYF.

This chain links TRBV7-2 with TRBJ2-7, with 11 bases aligning to TRBD2. V was clipped by 3 bases and J by 4 bases; unmatched bases: 2. Germline-derived CDR1 and CDR2 are SGHTA and FQGNSA. The CDR3 is made up of 14 amino acids. CDR3 loop: CASSFSGGEYEQYF. In DNA form, the CDR3 reads TGTGCCAGCAGCTTTAGCGGGGGGGAGTACGAGCAGTACTTC.

This clone was detected a few times. The chain employs TRBV9 and TRBJ1-1, with a possible D match to TRBD1 (5 bases). The V gene lost 0 bases and the J gene lost 1 base, with 13 bases spanning the gap. Germline V gives CDR1 SGDLS, CDR2 YYNGEE. The CDR3 extends over 16 amino acids. The CDR3 sequence is CASSVAKEGENTEAFF. In nucleotides, the CDR3 is TGTGCCAGCAGCGTAGCTAAGGAAGGGGAGAACACTGAAGCTTTCTTT.

This chain links TRBV14 with TRBJ1-6; D gene unclear. Trimming shortened V by 0 bases and J by 0 bases, and 6 bases separated the two germline ends. The CDR3 has 16 residues. Germline CDR1 is SGHDN and CDR2 is FVKESK. The CDR3 DNA reads TGTGCCAGCAGCCAAGACAGCAGCTCCTATAATTCACCCCTCCACTTT. Translated, it gives CASSQDSSSYNSPLHF.